The 13 T cell receptor beta chains given below trace back to one sample, sequenced in a study of T cells in Graves' hyperthyroidism and ophthalmopathy. The TCR beta CDR3 regions underwent amplification using RNA transcripts as the source. HTBI primers were used for first-round RT-PCR of the TCR CDR3. TCRdb re-called the multiplex PCR reads through MiXCR, storing one row per CDR3 protein. Found here are hundreds of thousands of distinct CDR3 sequences, 38% of them singletons; the top ten hold 7.5% to 9.5%. Sequences were obtained from blood. The receptors derive from a man between 18 and 29 years old with Graves' hyperthyroidism.

This clonotype was detected many times. The rearrangement links TRBV29-1 to TRBJ2-5, with 13 bases lining up with TRBD2. The CDR3 totals 15 residues. The trim removed 4 bases at V and 0 bases at J, leaving 2 bases unmatched. Germline V CDR1 and CDR2: SQVTM, ANQGSEA. CDR3 bases: TGCAGCGTTGGGACTAGCGGGAGCCACCAAGAGACCCAGTACTTC. This sequence encodes CSVGTSGSHQETQYF.

This clonotype was recorded a few times. The V call is TRBV20-1, the J call TRBJ1-2; 10 positions match TRBD1. V lost 1 base, J lost 0 bases, and 8 bases stayed unmatched. The CDR3 sequence is 17 residues long. CDR1 is DFQATT and CDR2 is SNEGSKA in the germline V gene (reference sequence). The CDR3 DNA follows: TGCAGTGCTAGAGGATCCCGGGACAGGGGAGCTAACTATGGCTACACCTTC. Protein product: CSARGSRDRGANYGYTF.

This clonotype was recorded only once. V gene TRBV2 combines with J gene TRBJ1-3; D not certain. This CDR3 has 11 amino acids. Germline CDR1 SNHLY, CDR2 FYNNEI. Trimming shortened V by 1 base and J by 7 bases, and 2 bases separated the two germline ends. In DNA form, the CDR3 reads TGTGCCAGCAGTGAAGTCAACACCATATATTTT. Protein: CASSEVNTIYF.

The chain uses TRBV20-1 and TRBJ1-1; D is perhaps TRBD1 (6 bases). Per germline, CDR1 DFQATT and CDR2 SNEGSKA (reference sequence). V was shortened by 4 bases and J by 2 bases, with 11 bases between the two germline ends. This CDR3 contains 13 residues. CDR3 nucleotide sequence: TGCAGTGCTACAAGGGGGGTTAACACTGAAGCTTTCTTT. Protein product: CSATRGVNTEAFF.

This clonotype was detected ten times or more. This chain joins TRBV7-2 and TRBJ1-3; D is uncertain. Germline CDR1 reads SGHTA; CDR2 reads FQGNSA. The CDR3 consists of 15 residues. The V end lost 5 bases, the J end lost 4 bases, and 15 bases lay between the germline ends. CDR3: CASSAPRTGGNTIYF. The CDR3 nucleotides read TGTGCCAGCAGCGCGCCTCGGACGGGGGGAAACACCATATATTTT.

This clonotype was detected a few times. This chain links TRBV12-3 or TRBV12-4 with TRBJ1-1, with 7 bases identical to TRBD1. The CDR3 consists of 15 residues. V lost 6 bases to trimming and J lost 0 bases; unmatched junction nucleotides: 7. CDR3 loop: CASREPTGLNTEAFF. CDR3 nucleotides: TGTGCCAGCAGGGAACCGACAGGGCTGAACACTGAAGCTTTCTTT.

A remark on this clonotype: A clone one base away is much larger, so this may be a read error. This sequence joins TRBV19 and TRBJ1-1; 7 positions match TRBD1. Trimming removed 9 bases from V and 1 base from J; junction bases left unmatched: 11. The length of the CDR3 is 15 residues. From germline, CDR1 is LNHDA and CDR2 SQIVND (reference sequence). In DNA, the CDR3 is TGTGCCAGCAGCTTAATGGGACAGCAGAACACTGAAGCTTTCTTT. Translated: CASSLMGQQNTEAFF.

This clonotype appeared a few times. The chain employs TRBV7-9 and TRBJ1-1; D is perhaps TRBD1 (6 bases). Trimming removed 1 base from V and 5 bases from J, with 17 bases in between. This CDR3 has 16 amino acids. Germline V gene lookup returns CDR1 SEHNR and CDR2 FQNEAQ (reference sequence). CDR3 protein: CASSLESDSRGTEAFF. The CDR3 nucleotides are TGTGCCAGCAGCTTAGAGAGTGATTCAAGGGGGACTGAAGCTTTCTTT.

This clonotype has at least ten counts. The chain has TRBV19 and TRBJ1-2; D is undetermined. The length of the CDR3 is 11 residues. Germline V gene lookup returns CDR1 LNHDA and CDR2 SQIVND (reference sequence). The V end lost 10 bases, the J end lost 5 bases, and 11 bases lay between the germline ends. CDR3: CATYGSYGYTF. CDR3 bases: TGTGCCACCTACGGGAGTTATGGCTACACCTTC.

The genes are TRBV6-5 and TRBJ2-7, with a weak D call TRBD1 (5 bases). Trimming removed 2 bases at V and 2 bases at J, with 10 bases between. Germline values: CDR1 MNHEY, CDR2 SVGAGI. The CDR3 is 14 residues long. The CDR3 coding sequence is TGTGCCAGCAGTTACCCAGGGCGCCCCTACGAGCAGTACTTC. The encoded protein is CASSYPGRPYEQYF.

This sequence joins TRBV5-1 and TRBJ2-2; D is possibly TRBD1 (5 bases). This CDR3 is built from 16 residues. V shed 6 bases and J shed 0 bases, with 15 bases lying between them. Looked up from germline, CDR1 is SGHRS and CDR2 is YFSETQ. The CDR3 protein is CASTLLTVANTGELFF. The CDR3 DNA is TGCGCCAGCACCTTATTGACAGTCGCGAACACCGGGGAGCTGTTTTTT.

This clonotype was seen many times. V is TRBV20-1 and J is TRBJ2-7; D gene uncertain. This CDR3 contains 11 residues. The germline V gene encodes CDR1 DFQATT and CDR2 SNEGSKA (reference sequence). V gave up 1 base and J gave up 3 bases, with 4 bases separating them. The CDR3 DNA reads as TGCAGTGCTAGAGCCGTCTACGAGCAGTACTTC. This translates into CSARAVYEQYF.

This sequence joins TRBV29-1 and TRBJ1-1; 9 positions match TRBD1. The CDR3 runs 14 residues. Trimming took 8 bases from V and 1 from J; bases not matched to a gene: 8. Germline V gene sequence: CDR1 SQVTM, CDR2 ANQGSEA. For the CDR3, the DNA is TGCAGCAGTTTCCAGGACAGGGGGAACACTGAAGCTTTCTTT. Its protein is CSSFQDRGNTEAFF.